This T cell receptor (beta chain) comes out of a study of CD8 T cells in ankylosing spondylitis. From the 5' RACE reads, TCRdb called clonotypes with MiXCR, one entry per CDR3 protein. Here the sample spans 700,000 or so distinct CDR3 sequences, under 20% being singletons. In the case of this clonotype: Its matching antigen is unknown.

Study results and caveats: Blood from ankylosing spondylitis patients appeared to carry a characteristic eight-variant TCR beta motif. Both synovial fluid and blood in reactive arthritis had previously been reported to carry some motif variants. The study looked at matched synovial fluid samples from ankylosing spondylitis patients. Disease-linked clones were reported to be significantly enriched there.

With V trimmed by 3 bases and J by 4 bases, 5 bases remained unmatched. Germline-derived CDR1 and CDR2 are MNHNS and SASEGT. The CDR3 is made up of 15 amino acids. Sequenced sample: blood, either unsorted or a sorted T cell fraction (not recorded which). The gene calls are TRBV6-1 and TRBJ2-1, with 8 nucleotides matching TRBD2. This receptor was identified in a male donor with ankylosing spondylitis. The CDR3 nucleotides are TGTGCCAGCAGTGAGCGGGGGGCTCTATACAATGAGCAGTTCTTC. This gives the protein CASSERGALYNEQFF.